This T cell receptor beta chain was sequenced for a study of CD8 T cells in Susac syndrome. Negative isolation yielded the CD8+ and CD4+ T cells, while FACS enriched the TEMRA cells. Germline V gene lookup returns CDR1 MDHEN and CDR2 SYDVKM. This CDR3 region has 19 residues. Deletions cut 4 bases from V and 1 base from J, with 22 bases between. Regarding this clonotype: What it binds is unknown.

After extraction with the RNeasy kit, about 0.5 to 1 ug of the RNA was reverse transcribed using random hexamers. TCRdb called the immunoSEQ multiplex PCR reads again in MiXCR, with one record for every CDR3 protein. The table records 330,000 or so distinct CDR3 sequences, approximately 85% of them present only once. Broader study findings: The study recognized that the number of individuals in its TCR sequencing and HLA analysis was relatively small.

The receptor's source is a human donor with multiple sclerosis. The chain recombines TRBV28 with TRBJ1-4; D unclear. Sequencing was carried out using CD8+ T cells from PBMCs. The CDR3 reads CASSWDAPVLLRTNEKLFF. In DNA form, the CDR3 reads TGTGCCAGCAGTTGGGATGCACCCGTCCTCTTGAGAACTAATGAAAAACTGTTTTTT.